A single sample gave rise to the 12 T cell receptor beta chains below, sequenced in a study of blood T cell repertoires in COVID-19. TCRdb keeps only in-frame clones here, not all; method: immunoSEQ multiplex PCR. The sample yields about 220,000 clones, roughly 90% seen once. Source material: PBMCs or T cells enriched from blood (not recorded which). These receptors came from a young woman who had recovered from COVID-19.

The chain carries TRBV5-5 and TRBJ1-2, with D possibly being TRBD1 (5 bases). V lost 0 bases to trimming and J lost 5 bases, with 5 bases between them. The germline V gene encodes CDR1 SGHKS and CDR2 YYEKEE (reference sequence). CDR3 length equals 12 residues. The chain's CDR3 is CASSLAGYGYTF. The DNA for the CDR3 is TGTGCCAGCAGCTTGGCAGGGTATGGCTACACCTTC.

This chain uses TRBV7-2 with TRBJ2-3; D possibly corresponds to TRBD2 (7 bases). The V end was cut by 5 bases, the J end by 5 bases, with 20 bases between. The CDR3 runs to 16 residues. Germline CDR1 and CDR2: SGHTA and FQGNSA. CDR3 sequence reads: CASSPVGGGLRDTQYF. As DNA, the CDR3 is TGTGCCAGCAGCCCAGTGGGGGGGGGCTTACGAGATACGCAGTATTTT.

V is TRBV6-5 and J is TRBJ2-1, with TRBD1 identical over 7 bases. J lost 8 bases, V lost 6 bases, and 13 bases had no gene match. The CDR3 has 15 residues. Germline assignment: CDR1 MNHEY and CDR2 SVGAGI. In DNA, the CDR3 is TGTGCCAGCAGCTCCGACAGGGTCGTGGTCGATGAGCAGTTCTTC. Translating gives CASSSDRVVVDEQFF.

V gene TRBV5-8 combines with J gene TRBJ1-3; D remains unclear. The CDR3 sequence is 18 residues long. With 4 bases removed from V and 2 bases from J, the gap between germline ends came to 22 bases. Germline-derived CDR1 and CDR2 are SGHTS and YDEGEE. DNA of the CDR3: TGTGCCAGCAGCCCCCGAGTAGTAGGAGGAAGGGCTGGAAACACCATATATTTT. This gives the protein CASSPRVVGGRAGNTIYF.

The V call is TRBV4-1, the J call TRBJ2-4, with D possibly TRBD1 on 6 matching bases. V lost 6 bases, J lost 1 base, and 22 bases lay in between. CDR3 size: 18 residues. The germline V gene has CDR1 MGHRA and CDR2 YSYEKL. CDR3 in DNA: TGCGCCAGCAGTCTACAGGGTACCCTTACTGGGGCCAAAAACATTCAGTACTTC. It codes for CASSLQGTLTGAKNIQYF.

This clone has only one observation. This chain joins TRBV27 and TRBJ2-3, with 9 bases aligning to TRBD2. The CDR3 has 15 amino acids. Germline CDR1 reads MNHEY; CDR2 reads SMNVEV (reference sequence). Trimming removed 6 bases from V and 0 bases from J; junction bases left unmatched: 4. The CDR3 protein is CASSETSGSTDTQYF. DNA of the CDR3: TGTGCCAGCAGCGAGACTAGCGGAAGCACAGATACGCAGTATTTT.

In its sample, this clone was seen many times. V is TRBV5-8 and J is TRBJ1-5; D remains unclear. The ends were cut back, 0 bases at V and 5 bases at J, with 12 bases in the middle. Per the germline V gene, CDR1 is SGHTS and CDR2 is YDEGEE. The CDR3 is made up of 15 amino acids. The CDR3 sequence is CASSLAVRNYQPQHF. DNA for the CDR3: TGTGCCAGCAGCTTGGCCGTCAGGAATTATCAGCCCCAGCATTTT.

The chain has TRBV5-8 and TRBJ2-3; 10 bases are a match to TRBD1. Germline V gives CDR1 SGHTS, CDR2 YDEGEE. The CDR3 totals 15 residues. J gave up 3 bases and V 5 bases, and 6 bases lay outside the gene matches. The CDR3 sequence is CASSRPGQGTDTQYF. The DNA for the CDR3 is TGTGCCAGCAGTCGGCCGGGACAGGGGACAGATACGCAGTATTTT.

The chain combines TRBV19 with TRBJ2-3, with 10 bases lining up with TRBD2. V lost 10 bases to trimming and J lost 5 bases; unmatched junction nucleotides: 9. CDR3 length: 14 amino acids. The germline V gene has CDR1 LNHDA and CDR2 SQIVND (reference sequence). The DNA of the CDR3 is TGTGCCACACAGATAGCGGGGGGCAGAGATACGCAGTATTTT. It translates to CATQIAGGRDTQYF.

The chain uses TRBV4-3 and TRBJ1-2; TRBD1 is a possible D gene (5 bases). Germline V gene lookup returns CDR1 LGHNA and CDR2 YSLEER. This CDR3 region has 16 residues. V lost 0 bases and J 5 bases, leaving 16 bases between the germline ends. CDR3 protein: CASSQDLRTTIYGYTF. CDR3 coding DNA: TGCGCCAGCAGCCAAGATCTCCGGACAACAATTTATGGCTACACCTTC.

A single count supports this clone. The chain has TRBV2 and TRBJ2-7; D is unresolved. The V gene lost 6 bases and the J gene lost 3 bases, with 9 bases spanning the gap. Germline V CDR1 and CDR2: SNHLY, FYNNEI. There are 12 residues in the CDR3. This CDR3 reads CASRAEHYEQYF. The CDR3 DNA is TGTGCCAGCAGGGCGGAACACTACGAGCAGTACTTC.

The chain links TRBV7-3 to TRBJ1-2; 7 nucleotides agree with TRBD1. The trim removed 1 base at V and 4 bases at J, leaving 6 bases unmatched. Germline CDR1 SGHTA, CDR2 FQGTGA. The CDR3 is 15 amino acids. The CDR3 nucleotides are TGTGCCAGCAGCTTAAGCCACAGGGGTGCCTATGGCTACACCTTC. The encoded protein is CASSLSHRGAYGYTF.